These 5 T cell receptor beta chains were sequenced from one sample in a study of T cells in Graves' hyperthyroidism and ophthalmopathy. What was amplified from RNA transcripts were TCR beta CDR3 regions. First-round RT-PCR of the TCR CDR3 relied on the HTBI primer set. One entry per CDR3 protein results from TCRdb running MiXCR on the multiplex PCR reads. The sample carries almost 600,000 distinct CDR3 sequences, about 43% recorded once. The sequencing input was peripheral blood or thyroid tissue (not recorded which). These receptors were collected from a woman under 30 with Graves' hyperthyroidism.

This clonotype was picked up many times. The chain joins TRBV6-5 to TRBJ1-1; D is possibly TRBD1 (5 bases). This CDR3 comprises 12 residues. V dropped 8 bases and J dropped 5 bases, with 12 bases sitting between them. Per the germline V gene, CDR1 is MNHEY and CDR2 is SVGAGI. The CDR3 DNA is TGTGCCAGCTTCAGGGAGAAAACTGAAGCTTTCTTT. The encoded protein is CASFREKTEAFF.

DNA of the CDR3: TGCACCGACAGGCAGGGGTTGGGTCAGCCCCAGCATTTT. Encoded protein: CTDRQGLGQPQHF. The chain uses TRBV29-1 and TRBJ1-5, with TRBD1 as a possible D gene (6 bases). This CDR3 has 13 amino acids. CDR1 SQVTM and CDR2 ANQGSEA come from the germline V gene.

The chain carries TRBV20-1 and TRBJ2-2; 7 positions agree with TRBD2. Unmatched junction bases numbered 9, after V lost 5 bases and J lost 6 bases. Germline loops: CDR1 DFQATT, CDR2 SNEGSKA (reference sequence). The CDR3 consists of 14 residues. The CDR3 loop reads CSAEEAGPSGELFF. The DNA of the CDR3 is TGCAGTGCTGAAGAAGCGGGACCTTCCGGGGAGCTGTTTTTT.

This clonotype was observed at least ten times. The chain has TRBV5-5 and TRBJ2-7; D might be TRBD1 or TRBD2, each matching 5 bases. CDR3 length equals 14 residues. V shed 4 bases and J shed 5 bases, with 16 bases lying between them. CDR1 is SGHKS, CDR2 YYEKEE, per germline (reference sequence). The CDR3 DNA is TGTGCCAGCAGCCCCTGGGGGACCTTGGACGAGCAGTACTTC. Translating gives CASSPWGTLDEQYF.

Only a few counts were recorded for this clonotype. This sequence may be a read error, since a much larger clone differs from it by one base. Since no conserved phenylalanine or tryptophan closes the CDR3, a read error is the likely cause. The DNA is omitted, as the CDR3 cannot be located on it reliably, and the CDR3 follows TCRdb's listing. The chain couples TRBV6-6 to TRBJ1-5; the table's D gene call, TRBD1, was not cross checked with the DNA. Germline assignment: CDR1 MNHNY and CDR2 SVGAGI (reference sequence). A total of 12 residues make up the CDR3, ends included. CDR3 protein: CASSETQDRGHS.